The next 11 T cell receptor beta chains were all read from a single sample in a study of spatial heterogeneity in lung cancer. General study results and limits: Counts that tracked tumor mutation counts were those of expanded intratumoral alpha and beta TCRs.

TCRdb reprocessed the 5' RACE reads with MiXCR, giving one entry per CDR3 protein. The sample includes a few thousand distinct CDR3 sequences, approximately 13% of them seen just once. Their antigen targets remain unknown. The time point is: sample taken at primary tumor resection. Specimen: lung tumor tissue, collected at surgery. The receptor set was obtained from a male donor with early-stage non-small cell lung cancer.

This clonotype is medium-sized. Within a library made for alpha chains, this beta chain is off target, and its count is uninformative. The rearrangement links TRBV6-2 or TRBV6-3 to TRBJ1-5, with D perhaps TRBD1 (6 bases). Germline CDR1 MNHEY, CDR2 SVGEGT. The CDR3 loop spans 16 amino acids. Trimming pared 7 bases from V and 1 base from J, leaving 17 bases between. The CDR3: CASTDLGGWSNQPQHF. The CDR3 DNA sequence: TGTGCCAGCACCGACCTGGGGGGCTGGAGCAATCAGCCCCAGCATTTT.

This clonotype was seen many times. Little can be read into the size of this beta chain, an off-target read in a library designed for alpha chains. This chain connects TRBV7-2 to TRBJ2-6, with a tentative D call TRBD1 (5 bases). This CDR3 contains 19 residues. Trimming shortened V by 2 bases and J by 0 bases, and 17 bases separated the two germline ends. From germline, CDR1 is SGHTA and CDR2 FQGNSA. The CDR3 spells CASSLLTRQIYSGANVLTF. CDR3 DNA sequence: TGTGCCAGCAGCTTATTGACCCGACAGATCTACTCTGGGGCCAACGTCCTGACTTTC.

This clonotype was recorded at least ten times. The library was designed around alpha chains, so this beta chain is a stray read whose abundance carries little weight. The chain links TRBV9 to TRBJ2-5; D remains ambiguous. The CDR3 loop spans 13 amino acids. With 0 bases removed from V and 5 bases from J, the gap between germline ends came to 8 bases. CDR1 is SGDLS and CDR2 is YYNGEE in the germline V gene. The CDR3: CASSVDLAETQYF. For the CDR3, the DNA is TGTGCCAGCAGCGTAGATTTGGCGGAGACCCAGTACTTC.

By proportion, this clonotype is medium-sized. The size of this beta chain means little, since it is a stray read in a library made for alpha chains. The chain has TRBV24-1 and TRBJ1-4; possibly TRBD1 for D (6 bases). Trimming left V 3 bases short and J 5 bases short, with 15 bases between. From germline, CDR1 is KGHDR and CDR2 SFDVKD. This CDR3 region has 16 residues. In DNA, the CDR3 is TGTGCCACCAGTGATAAGAGTAACAGGGCGAATGAAAAACTGTTTTTT. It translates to CATSDKSNRANEKLFF.

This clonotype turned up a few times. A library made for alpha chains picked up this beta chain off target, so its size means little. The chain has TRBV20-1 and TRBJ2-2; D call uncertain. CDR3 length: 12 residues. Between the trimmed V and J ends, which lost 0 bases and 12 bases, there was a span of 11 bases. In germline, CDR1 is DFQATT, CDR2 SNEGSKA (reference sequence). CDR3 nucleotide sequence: TGCAGTGCTAGAGATCCCTATAGGAAGCTGTTTTTT. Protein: CSARDPYRKLFF.

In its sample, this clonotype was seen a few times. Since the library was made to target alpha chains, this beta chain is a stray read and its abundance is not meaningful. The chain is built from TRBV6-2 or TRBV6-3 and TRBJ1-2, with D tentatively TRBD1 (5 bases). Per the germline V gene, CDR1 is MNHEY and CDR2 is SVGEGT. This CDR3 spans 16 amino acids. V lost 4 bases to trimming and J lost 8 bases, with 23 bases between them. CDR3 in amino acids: CASSSSGTASIYGYTF. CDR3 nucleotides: TGTGCCAGCAGTTCCTCCGGGACGGCATCAATCTACGGCTACACCTTC.

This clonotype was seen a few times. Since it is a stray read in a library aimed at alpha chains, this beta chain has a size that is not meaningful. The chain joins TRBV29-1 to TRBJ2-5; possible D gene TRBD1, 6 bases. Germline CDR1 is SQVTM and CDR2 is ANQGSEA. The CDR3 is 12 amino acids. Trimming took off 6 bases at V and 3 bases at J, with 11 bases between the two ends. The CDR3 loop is CSVRGVEETQYF. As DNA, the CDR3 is TGCAGCGTCAGGGGAGTTGAAGAGACCCAGTACTTC.

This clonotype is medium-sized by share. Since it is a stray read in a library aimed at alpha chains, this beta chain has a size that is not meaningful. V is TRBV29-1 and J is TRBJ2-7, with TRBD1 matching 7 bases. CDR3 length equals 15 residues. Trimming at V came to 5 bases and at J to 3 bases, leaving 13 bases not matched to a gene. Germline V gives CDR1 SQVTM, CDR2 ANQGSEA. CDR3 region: CSVTLPRAGGYEQYF. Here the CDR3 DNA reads TGCAGCGTTACCCTACCCCGAGCAGGGGGCTACGAGCAGTACTTC.

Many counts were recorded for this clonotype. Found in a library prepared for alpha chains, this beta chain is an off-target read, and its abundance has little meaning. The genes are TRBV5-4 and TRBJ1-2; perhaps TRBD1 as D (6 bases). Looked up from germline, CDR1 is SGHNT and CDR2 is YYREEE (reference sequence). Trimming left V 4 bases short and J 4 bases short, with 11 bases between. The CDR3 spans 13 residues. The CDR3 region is CASSLQGVYGYTF. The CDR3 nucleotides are TGTGCCAGCAGCCTACAGGGAGTCTATGGCTACACCTTC.

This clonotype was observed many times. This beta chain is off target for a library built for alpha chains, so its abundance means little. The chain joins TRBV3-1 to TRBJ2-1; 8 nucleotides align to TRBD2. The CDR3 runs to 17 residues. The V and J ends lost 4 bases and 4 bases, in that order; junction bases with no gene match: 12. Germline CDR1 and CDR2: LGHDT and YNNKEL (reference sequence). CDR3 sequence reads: CASSPYPGRGDYNEQFF. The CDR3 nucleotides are TGTGCCAGCAGCCCCTACCCGGGGCGGGGGGATTACAATGAGCAGTTCTTC.

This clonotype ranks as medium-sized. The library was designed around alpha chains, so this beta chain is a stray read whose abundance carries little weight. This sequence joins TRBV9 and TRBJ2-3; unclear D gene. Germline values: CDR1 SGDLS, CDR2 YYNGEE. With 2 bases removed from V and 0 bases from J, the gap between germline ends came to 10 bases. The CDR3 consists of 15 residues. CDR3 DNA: TGTGCCAGCAGCGTTGGCGGTCTTAGCACAGATACGCAGTATTTT. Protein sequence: CASSVGGLSTDTQYF.